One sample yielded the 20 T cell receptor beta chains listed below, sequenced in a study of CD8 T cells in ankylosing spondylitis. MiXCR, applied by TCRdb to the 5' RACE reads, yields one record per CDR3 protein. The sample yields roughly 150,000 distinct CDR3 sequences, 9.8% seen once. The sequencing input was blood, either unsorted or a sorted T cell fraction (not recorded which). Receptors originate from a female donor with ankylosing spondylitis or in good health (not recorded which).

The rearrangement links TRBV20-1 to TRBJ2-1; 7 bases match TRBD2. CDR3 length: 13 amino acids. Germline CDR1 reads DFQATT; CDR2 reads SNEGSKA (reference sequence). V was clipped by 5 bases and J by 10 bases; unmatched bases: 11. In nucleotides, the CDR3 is TGCAGTGCTTTAAGCGGGAATTCATGGGAGCAGTTCTTC. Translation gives CSALSGNSWEQFF.

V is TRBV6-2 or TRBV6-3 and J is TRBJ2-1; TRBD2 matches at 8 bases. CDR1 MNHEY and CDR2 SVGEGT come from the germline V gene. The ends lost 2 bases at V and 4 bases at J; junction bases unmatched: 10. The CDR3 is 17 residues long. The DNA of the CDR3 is TGTGCCAGCAGTTACGGGGCTAGCGGGCCCTTATACAATGAGCAGTTCTTC. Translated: CASSYGASGPLYNEQFF.

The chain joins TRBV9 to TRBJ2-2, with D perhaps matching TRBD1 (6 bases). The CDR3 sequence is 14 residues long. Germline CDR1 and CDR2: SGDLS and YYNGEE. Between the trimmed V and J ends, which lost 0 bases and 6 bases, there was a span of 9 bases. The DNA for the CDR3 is TGTGCCAGCAGCGTAGGAGGGGGACCCGGGGAGCTGTTTTTT. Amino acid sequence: CASSVGGGPGELFF.

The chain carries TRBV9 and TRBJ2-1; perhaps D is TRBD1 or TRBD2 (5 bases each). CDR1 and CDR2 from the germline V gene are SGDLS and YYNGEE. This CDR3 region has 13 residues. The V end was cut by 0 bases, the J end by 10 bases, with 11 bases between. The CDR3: CASSVAGTGEQFF. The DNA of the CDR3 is TGTGCCAGCAGCGTAGCGGGGACGGGGGAGCAGTTCTTC. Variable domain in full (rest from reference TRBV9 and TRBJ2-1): DSGVTQTPKHLITATGQRVTLRCSPRSGDLSVYWYQQSLDQGLQFLIQYYNGEERAKGNILERFSAQQFPDLHSELNLSSLELGDSALYFCASSVAGTGEQFFGPGTRLTVL.

This CDR3 reads CAWGDSSSSYNEQFF. In DNA form, the CDR3 reads TGTGCCTGGGGGGACAGTTCTAGCTCCTACAATGAGCAGTTCTTC. The J gene is TRBJ2-1, the V gene TRBV30; TRBD1 agrees at 7 bases. Trimming removed 5 bases from V and 0 bases from J; junction bases left unmatched: 7. Germline values: CDR1 GTSNPN, CDR2 SVGIG (reference sequence). The CDR3 spans 15 residues.

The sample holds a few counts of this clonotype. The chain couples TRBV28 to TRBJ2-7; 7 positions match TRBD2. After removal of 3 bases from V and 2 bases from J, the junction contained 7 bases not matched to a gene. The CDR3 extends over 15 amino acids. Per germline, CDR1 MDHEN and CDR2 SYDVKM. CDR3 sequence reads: CASSFPLASTYEQYF. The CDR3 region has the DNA TGTGCCAGCAGTTTTCCACTAGCGAGCACCTACGAGCAGTACTTC.

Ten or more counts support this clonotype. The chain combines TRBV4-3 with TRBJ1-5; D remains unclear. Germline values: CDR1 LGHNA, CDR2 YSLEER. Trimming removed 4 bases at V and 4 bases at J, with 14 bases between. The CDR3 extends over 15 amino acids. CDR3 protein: CASSPRRRANQPQHF. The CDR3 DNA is TGCGCCAGCAGCCCAAGAAGGCGTGCAAATCAGCCCCAGCATTTT.

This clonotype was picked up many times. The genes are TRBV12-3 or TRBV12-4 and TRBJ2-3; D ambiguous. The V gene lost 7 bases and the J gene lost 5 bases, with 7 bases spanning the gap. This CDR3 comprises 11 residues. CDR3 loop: CASTLGDTQYF. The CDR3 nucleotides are TGTGCCAGCACTTTGGGAGATACGCAGTATTTT.

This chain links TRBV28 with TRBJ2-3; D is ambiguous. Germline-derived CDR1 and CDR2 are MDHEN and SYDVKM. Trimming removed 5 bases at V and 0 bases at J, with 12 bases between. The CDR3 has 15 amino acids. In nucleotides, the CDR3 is TGTGCCAGCAGTCGAACAGTTACTAGCACAGATACGCAGTATTTT. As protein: CASSRTVTSTDTQYF.

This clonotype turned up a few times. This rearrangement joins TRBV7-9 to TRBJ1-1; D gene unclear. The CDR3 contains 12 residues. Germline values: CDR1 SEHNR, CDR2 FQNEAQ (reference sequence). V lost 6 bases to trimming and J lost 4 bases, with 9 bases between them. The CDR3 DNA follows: TGTGCCAGCAGTCGAAAGGGCACTGAAGCTTTCTTT. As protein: CASSRKGTEAFF.

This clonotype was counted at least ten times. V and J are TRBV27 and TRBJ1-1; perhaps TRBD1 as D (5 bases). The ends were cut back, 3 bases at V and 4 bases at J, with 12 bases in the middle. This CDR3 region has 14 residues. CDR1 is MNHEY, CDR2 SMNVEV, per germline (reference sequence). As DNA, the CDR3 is TGTGCCAGCAGTTTTGTACAGGCCGGCACTGAAGCTTTCTTT. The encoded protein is CASSFVQAGTEAFF.

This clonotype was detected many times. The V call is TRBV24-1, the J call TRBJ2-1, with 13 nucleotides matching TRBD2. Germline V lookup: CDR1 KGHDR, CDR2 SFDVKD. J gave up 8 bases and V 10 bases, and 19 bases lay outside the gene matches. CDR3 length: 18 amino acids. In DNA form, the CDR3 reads TGTGCCACGAACCCCCCCGGTACGACTAGCGGGAGGAGGGATGAGCAGTTCTTC. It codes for CATNPPGTTSGRRDEQFF.

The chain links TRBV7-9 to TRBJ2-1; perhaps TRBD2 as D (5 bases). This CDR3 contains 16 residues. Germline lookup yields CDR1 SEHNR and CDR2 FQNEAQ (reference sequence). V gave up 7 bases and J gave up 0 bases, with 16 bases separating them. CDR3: CASILRSGSSYNEQFF. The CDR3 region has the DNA TGTGCCAGCATCCTGAGGTCGGGGAGCTCCTACAATGAGCAGTTCTTC.

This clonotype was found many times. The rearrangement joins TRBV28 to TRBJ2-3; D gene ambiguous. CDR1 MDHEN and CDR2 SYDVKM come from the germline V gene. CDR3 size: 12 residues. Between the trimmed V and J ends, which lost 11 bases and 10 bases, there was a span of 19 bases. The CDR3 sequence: CALGRGPDAQYF. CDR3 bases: TGTGCCCTAGGGCGTGGGCCCGATGCGCAGTATTTT.

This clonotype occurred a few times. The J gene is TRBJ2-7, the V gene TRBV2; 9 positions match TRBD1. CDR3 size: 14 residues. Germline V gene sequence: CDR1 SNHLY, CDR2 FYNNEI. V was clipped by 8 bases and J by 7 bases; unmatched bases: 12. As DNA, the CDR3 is TGTGCCAGCTCTGGGATACAGGGGGCATGGGAGCAGTACTTC. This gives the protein CASSGIQGAWEQYF.

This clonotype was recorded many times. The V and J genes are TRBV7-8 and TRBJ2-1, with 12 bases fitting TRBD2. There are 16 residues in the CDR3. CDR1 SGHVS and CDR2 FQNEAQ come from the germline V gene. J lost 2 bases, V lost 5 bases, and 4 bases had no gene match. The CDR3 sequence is CASSRGLAGTYNEQFF. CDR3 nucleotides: TGTGCCAGCAGCCGAGGACTAGCGGGAACCTACAATGAGCAGTTCTTC.

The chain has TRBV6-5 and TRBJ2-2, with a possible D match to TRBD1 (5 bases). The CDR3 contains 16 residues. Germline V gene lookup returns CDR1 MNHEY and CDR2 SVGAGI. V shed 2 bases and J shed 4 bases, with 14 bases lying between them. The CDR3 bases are TGTGCCAGCAGTTACGGTGCAGGGTTGACCACCGGGGAGCTGTTTTTT. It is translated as CASSYGAGLTTGELFF.

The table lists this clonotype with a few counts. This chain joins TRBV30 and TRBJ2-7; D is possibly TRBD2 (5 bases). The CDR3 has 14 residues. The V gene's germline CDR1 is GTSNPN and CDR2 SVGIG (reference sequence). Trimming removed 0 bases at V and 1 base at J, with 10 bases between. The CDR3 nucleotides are TGTGCCTGGAGTGTAGGACTGGTATCCTACGAGCAGTACTTC. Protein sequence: CAWSVGLVSYEQYF.

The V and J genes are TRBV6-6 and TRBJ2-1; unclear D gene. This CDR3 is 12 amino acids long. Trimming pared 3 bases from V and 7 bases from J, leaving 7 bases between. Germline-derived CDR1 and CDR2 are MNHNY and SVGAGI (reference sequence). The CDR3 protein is CASSYLINEQFF. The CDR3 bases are TGTGCCAGCAGTTATTTGATAAATGAGCAGTTCTTC.

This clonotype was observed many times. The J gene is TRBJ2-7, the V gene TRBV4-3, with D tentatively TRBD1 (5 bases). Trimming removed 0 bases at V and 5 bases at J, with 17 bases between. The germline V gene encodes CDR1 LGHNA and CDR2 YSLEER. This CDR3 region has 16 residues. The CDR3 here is CASSQDLQGPLDEQYF. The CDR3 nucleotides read TGCGCCAGCAGCCAAGATCTGCAGGGTCCATTGGACGAGCAGTACTTC.